The sequence of this T cell receptor (beta chain) was determined in a study of PD-1 blockade in classical Hodgkin lymphoma. As for time point: newly diagnosed, previously untreated cHL patient sample. The study, taken as a whole, reports: Reasons behind the repertoire differences stay unclear, perhaps disease activity or earlier therapy.

This table comes from immunoSEQ multiplex PCR, and its TCRdb copy is limited to in-frame clones, with some not included. The sample consists of under 80,000 clones, 85% to 95% of them appearing once. About this clone: Its antigen is undetermined.

The CDR3 is 13 residues long. The germline gives CDR1 SGHTA, CDR2 FQGNSA. The V gene lost 5 bases and the J gene lost 8 bases, with 15 bases spanning the gap. The specimen sequenced was peripheral blood mononuclear cells (PBMCs). The rearrangement joins TRBV7-2 to TRBJ1-2; possibly TRBD1 for D (5 bases). This clonotype was obtained from a human donor with classical Hodgkin lymphoma. The CDR3 sequence is CASSRGRVWGYTF. DNA of the CDR3: TGTGCCAGCAGCCGGGGGAGGGTTTGGGGCTACACCTTC.